The next 21 T cell receptor beta chains were all read from a single sample in a study of CD8 T cells in Susac syndrome. After extraction with the RNeasy kit, roughly 0.45 to 1 ug of the RNA was reverse transcribed using random hexamers. TCRdb re-analysed the immunoSEQ multiplex PCR reads in MiXCR, keeping a single row per CDR3 protein. The sample has 100,000 to 150,000 distinct CDR3 sequences; over 90% are singletons. Sequencing was performed on CD8+ T cells from PBMCs. The receptors come from a human donor with Susac syndrome.

The chain is built from TRBV7-2 and TRBJ2-7; 8 bases are shared with TRBD2. Looked up from germline, CDR1 is SGHTA and CDR2 is FQGNSA. Trimming removed 5 bases from V and 2 bases from J; junction bases left unmatched: 5. This CDR3 spans 14 amino acids. CDR3 protein: CASSRRGAPYEQYF. Here the CDR3 DNA reads TGTGCCAGCAGCCGGCGGGGGGCCCCCTACGAGCAGTACTTC.

This chain links TRBV20-1 with TRBJ1-6; no clear D. Trimming removed 0 bases at V and 6 bases at J, with 9 bases between. CDR3 length: 14 amino acids. CDR1 is DFQATT and CDR2 is SNEGSKA in the germline V gene (reference sequence). CDR3 sequence reads: CSAREARSNSPLHF. The CDR3 bases are TGCAGTGCTAGAGAGGCGAGGAGTAATTCACCCCTCCACTTT.

This chain joins TRBV6-2 or TRBV6-3 and TRBJ2-3, with D unresolved. The V end lost 6 bases, the J end lost 6 bases, and 13 bases lay between the germline ends. Germline assignment: CDR1 MNHEY and CDR2 SVGEGT. There are 13 residues in the CDR3. CDR3 loop: CASRARNQDTQYF. The DNA of the CDR3 is TGTGCCAGCAGAGCCAGAAACCAGGATACGCAGTATTTT.

The chain has TRBV9 and TRBJ2-7, with 7 bases aligning to TRBD2. Germline CDR1 is SGDLS and CDR2 is YYNGEE. This CDR3 has 15 amino acids. Trimming removed 0 bases from V and 3 bases from J; junction bases left unmatched: 6. CDR3 bases: TGTGCCAGCAGCGTAGCGGTCGGGGGGAACTACGAGCAGTACTTC. Its translation: CASSVAVGGNYEQYF. Combining the CDR3 with reference TRBV9 and TRBJ2-7 gives the whole variable domain DSGVTQTPKHLITATGQRVTLRCSPRSGDLSVYWYQQSLDQGLQFLIQYYNGEERAKGNILERFSAQQFPDLHSELNLSSLELGDSALYFCASSVAVGGNYEQYFGPGTRLTVT.

This rearrangement joins TRBV7-9 to TRBJ1-1, with TRBD1 matching over 10 bases. Germline V gene sequence: CDR1 SEHNR, CDR2 FQNEAQ (reference sequence). This CDR3 is 17 amino acids long. Trimming cost V 3 bases and J 3 bases; bases outside gene matches: 10. CDR3 sequence: CASSFPRQGALDTEAFF. The CDR3 DNA reads TGTGCCAGCAGCTTCCCGAGACAGGGGGCGCTGGACACTGAAGCTTTCTTT. Looking up the rest from reference TRBV7-9 and TRBJ1-1 gives the full variable domain: DTGVSQNPRHKITKRGQNVTFRCDPISEHNRLYWYRQTLGQGPEFLTYFQNEAQLEKSRLLSDRFSAERPKGSFSTLEIQRTEQGDSAMYLCASSFPRQGALDTEAFFGQGTRLTVV.

The chain recombines TRBV9 with TRBJ2-7, with a possible D match to TRBD2 (6 bases). This CDR3 comprises 14 residues. CDR1 is SGDLS and CDR2 is YYNGEE in the germline V gene. The V and J ends lost 0 bases and 0 bases respectively, with 7 bases between them. CDR3 sequence reads: CASSVVADSYEQYF. CDR3 in DNA: TGTGCCAGCAGCGTAGTAGCGGACTCCTACGAGCAGTACTTC. Full variable domain (missing parts from reference TRBV9 and TRBJ2-7): DSGVTQTPKHLITATGQRVTLRCSPRSGDLSVYWYQQSLDQGLQFLIQYYNGEERAKGNILERFSAQQFPDLHSELNLSSLELGDSALYFCASSVVADSYEQYFGPGTRLTVT.

The rearrangement links TRBV27 to TRBJ1-5; TRBD1 aligns across 8 bases. This CDR3 is built from 16 residues. J gave up 2 bases and V 3 bases, and 6 bases lay outside the gene matches. Germline lookup yields CDR1 MNHEY and CDR2 SMNVEV (reference sequence). The CDR3 coding sequence is TGTGCCAGCAGTTTGGGGCAGGGGGCCGGCAATCAGCCCCAGCATTTT. It encodes CASSLGQGAGNQPQHF.

The V and J genes are TRBV4-1 and TRBJ1-6, with TRBD1 as a possible D gene (5 bases). The CDR3 is 17 residues long. The V gene's germline CDR1 is MGHRA and CDR2 YSYEKL. V lost 4 bases and J 0 bases, leaving 13 bases between the germline ends. In nucleotides, the CDR3 is TGCGCCAGCAGCCTAGGGACTTCAAGCTCCTATAATTCACCCCTCCACTTT. It encodes CASSLGTSSSYNSPLHF.

The genes are TRBV9 and TRBJ1-2; 7 positions agree with TRBD1. CDR3 length equals 14 residues. The trim removed 3 bases at V and 4 bases at J, leaving 6 bases unmatched. CDR1 SGDLS and CDR2 YYNGEE come from the germline V gene. Written as DNA, the CDR3 is TGTGCCAGCAGCGGACAGGGAGACGGCTATGGCTACACCTTC. Translating gives CASSGQGDGYGYTF.

V gene TRBV4-1 combines with J gene TRBJ2-3; D ambiguous. Trimming took off 0 bases at V and 0 bases at J, with 4 bases between the two ends. Germline V gene lookup returns CDR1 MGHRA and CDR2 YSYEKL. CDR3 length: 14 residues. CDR3 sequence reads: CASSQEVSTDTQYF. In DNA form, the CDR3 reads TGCGCCAGCAGCCAAGAGGTCAGCACAGATACGCAGTATTTT.

V gene TRBV3-1 combines with J gene TRBJ1-1; TRBD1 is a possible D gene (6 bases). Germline assignment: CDR1 LGHDT and CDR2 YNNKEL (reference sequence). This CDR3 has 18 amino acids. The V end was cut by 0 bases, the J end by 1 base, with 18 bases between. This CDR3 is CASSQEDPRQEWNTEAFF. As DNA, the CDR3 is TGTGCCAGCAGCCAAGAAGATCCCCGACAGGAATGGAACACTGAAGCTTTCTTT.

J is TRBJ2-1 and V is TRBV9; 9 bases map to TRBD2. Germline V CDR1 and CDR2: SGDLS, YYNGEE. The V segment lost 4 bases and the J segment 2 bases; nucleotides outside the gene matches: 4. The CDR3 spans 15 residues. The CDR3 nucleotides are TGTGCCAGCAGCCCAGGGACTAGCCCCTACAATGAGCAGTTCTTC. It translates to CASSPGTSPYNEQFF. Using reference TRBV9 and TRBJ2-1 for the parts outside the CDR3, the full variable domain is DSGVTQTPKHLITATGQRVTLRCSPRSGDLSVYWYQQSLDQGLQFLIQYYNGEERAKGNILERFSAQQFPDLHSELNLSSLELGDSALYFCASSPGTSPYNEQFFGPGTRLTVL.

This chain joins TRBV9 and TRBJ1-2; no definite D call. CDR3 size: 14 residues. The germline gives CDR1 SGDLS, CDR2 YYNGEE. The germline V and J ends were trimmed by 0 bases and 7 bases, with 13 bases remaining between them. CDR3: CASSVASGYLGYTF. CDR3 nucleotides: TGTGCCAGCAGCGTAGCGTCGGGGTATCTTGGCTACACCTTC.

The J gene is TRBJ2-2, the V gene TRBV19; D might be TRBD1 or TRBD2, each matching 5 bases. This CDR3 spans 11 amino acids. The V gene's germline CDR1 is LNHDA and CDR2 SQIVND (reference sequence). The CDR3, as DNA: TGTGACAACGTGGGACCCGGGGAGCTGTTTTTT. Its translation is CDNVGPGELFF. The entire variable domain, with the rest obtained from reference TRBV19 and TRBJ2-2, is as follows: DGGITQSPKYLFRKEGQNVTLSCEQNLNHDAMYWYRQDPGQGLRLIYYSQIVNDFQKGDIAEGYSVSREKKESFPLTVTSAQKNPTAFYLCDNVGPGELFFGEGSRLTVL.

The genes are TRBV11-2 and TRBJ2-1; TRBD2 is a possible D gene (6 bases). Germline CDR1 reads SGHAT; CDR2 reads FQNNGV. V was cut by 6 bases and J by 0 bases, with 9 bases left in between. The CDR3 totals 14 residues. The CDR3, as DNA: TGTGCCAGCAGATCGGGACTCTCCTACAATGAGCAGTTCTTC. Encoded protein: CASRSGLSYNEQFF.

The chain employs TRBV29-1 and TRBJ1-1; 10 bases align to TRBD1. The CDR3 is 14 amino acids. Germline lookup yields CDR1 SQVTM and CDR2 ANQGSEA. V lost 7 bases and J lost 3; bases outside the gene matches: 8. Here the CDR3 reads CSEDRGRGDTEAFF. In nucleotides, the CDR3 is TGCAGCGAAGACAGGGGGCGCGGGGACACTGAAGCTTTCTTT.

V usage is TRBV20-1 and J usage is TRBJ1-1, with no clear D. The V end lost 5 bases, the J end lost 1 base, and 8 bases lay between the germline ends. CDR1 DFQATT and CDR2 SNEGSKA come from the germline V gene (reference sequence). The CDR3 has 12 residues. The CDR3 sequence: CSAHWGNTEAFF. CDR3 nucleotides: TGCAGTGCTCATTGGGGGAACACTGAAGCTTTCTTT.

This chain links TRBV29-1 with TRBJ1-2; D not certain. V was clipped by 0 bases and J by 8 bases, with 4 bases between them. The CDR3 sequence is 10 residues long. Germline lookup yields CDR1 SQVTM and CDR2 ANQGSEA. In DNA, the CDR3 is TGCAGCGTTGAAGACAACGGCTACACCTTC. This gives the protein CSVEDNGYTF.

The V gene is TRBV3-1, the J gene TRBJ1-3; a possible D gene is TRBD1 (5 bases). The CDR3 extends over 15 amino acids. In germline, CDR1 is LGHDT, CDR2 YNNKEL (reference sequence). Trimming took 1 base from V and 2 from J, leaving 9 bases between them. The CDR3 coding sequence is TGTGCCAGCAGCCAAGTAGGGGTCACTGGAAACACCATATATTTT. It codes for CASSQVGVTGNTIYF. Supplemented by reference TRBV3-1 and TRBJ1-3, the full variable domain reads DTAVSQTPKYLVTQMGNDKSIKCEQNLGHDTMYWYKQDSKKFLKIMFSYNNKELIINETVPNRFSPKSPDKAHLNLHINSLELGDSAVYFCASSQVGVTGNTIYFGEGSWLTVV.

A single count supports this clonotype. The J gene is TRBJ2-7, the V gene TRBV7-2; D unclear. Germline V gene data show CDR1 as SGHTA and CDR2 as FQGNSA. Trimming stripped 4 bases from V and 7 bases from J, with 20 bases between. This CDR3 contains 15 residues. The DNA of the CDR3 is TGTGCCAGCAGCTGGTCGGAGTCCCTGTTGAGGGAGCAGTACTTC. Translated: CASSWSESLLREQYF.

The V gene is TRBV12-3 or TRBV12-4, the J gene TRBJ2-7; D gene uncertain. The germline V and J ends were trimmed by 3 bases and 2 bases, with 11 bases remaining between them. The CDR3 is made up of 14 amino acids. CDR3 DNA: TGTGCCAGCAGTTTGGATCGTTTACCCTACGAGCAGTACTTC. Protein sequence: CASSLDRLPYEQYF.